This TCR beta chain emerged from a study of identifying expanded T cells in peripheral blood. Of note for this clone: The antigen remains undetermined.

No infections or other immune events were documented during collection. Findings of the study overall: Across healthy donors, higher total template counts meant significantly greater roughly two-week count variance.

There are 15 residues in the CDR3. CDR1 MRHNA and CDR2 SNTAGT come from the germline V gene. Trimming removed 4 bases at V and 2 bases at J, with 13 bases between. Profiled with immunoSEQ multiplex PCR; TCRdb holds only in-frame clones, not every one. The sample yields about 100,000 clones, about 83% seen once. Specimen: blood. The rearrangement links TRBV6-4 to TRBJ2-3, with D possibly matching TRBD1 (5 bases). This receptor was taken from a person between 18 and 75 years old in good health. CDR3 amino acids: CASSAQDNPTDTQYF. The CDR3 DNA is TGTGCCAGCAGTGCCCAGGACAACCCCACAGATACGCAGTATTTT.